This is a list of T cell receptor beta chains from one sample in a study of blood T cell repertoires in COVID-19. The method was immunoSEQ multiplex PCR; TCRdb's version includes in-frame clones alone and lacks a portion of them. This table has about 57,000 clones, about four fifths appearing once. The sample taken for sequencing was peripheral blood. These TCRs come from a woman aged 60-75 years with acute or convalescent COVID-19. CDR3s include the opening cysteine and the closing phenylalanine or tryptophan. Each record gives: clone size, V gene, D gene, J gene, CDR3 protein, CDR3 DNA. D genes are given only for firm matches. Clone size, where shown, is once, few, many, or a class for clones that have expanded.

>NA|TRBV25-1|NA|TRBJ1-1
CASTNPPSTRAFF
TGTGCCAGCACAAACCCACCCTCGACTAGGGCTTTCTTT
>NA|TRBV6-5|NA|TRBJ1-2
CASSYSTGSAYGYTF
TGTGCCAGCAGTTACTCGACAGGATCCGCCTATGGCTACACCTTC
>NA|TRBV21-1|NA|TRBJ1-1
CASSMRVPMNTEAFF
TGTGCCAGCAGCATGAGGGTCCCGATGAACACTGAAGCTTTCTTT
>NA|TRBV20-1|NA|TRBJ2-7
CSASGDTLTYEQYF
TGCAGTGCTAGTGGGGACACCCTCACCTACGAGCAGTACTTC
>NA|TRBV6-1|NA|TRBJ2-7
CASSDSGPRGEQYF
TGTGCCAGCAGTGATTCCGGGCCACGGGGCGAGCAGTACTTC
>few|TRBV14|TRBD2|TRBJ2-3
CASSQDVTSGAHTQYF
TGTGCCAGCAGCCAAGATGTGACTAGCGGGGCCCATACGCAGTATTTT
>NA|TRBV6-2/TRBV6-3|TRBD2|TRBJ2-1
CASSYGTSGGPRNEQFF
TGTGCCAGCAGTTACGGGACTAGCGGGGGGCCACGCAATGAGCAGTTCTTC
>few|TRBV30|NA|TRBJ1-1
CAWFDRGKGEAFF
TGTGCCTGGTTCGATAGGGGCAAGGGTGAAGCTTTCTTT
>few|TRBV3-1/TRBV3-2|NA|TRBJ1-2
CASSQEQGDYGYTF
TGTGCCAGCAGCCAAGAGCAGGGTGACTATGGCTACACCTTC
>NA|TRBV7-9|TRBD1|TRBJ1-4
CASSPGQGATNEKLFF
TGTGCCAGCAGCCCTGGACAGGGGGCTACTAATGAAAAACTGTTTTTT
>NA|TRBV3-1/TRBV3-2|TRBD1|TRBJ1-2
CASSPGQNYGYTF
TGTGCCAGCAGCCCGGGACAGAACTATGGCTACACCTTC
>NA|TRBV7-9|NA|TRBJ1-1
CASSRRAGGMDTEAFF
TGTGCCAGCAGCCGAAGAGCCGGGGGAATGGACACTGAAGCTTTCTTT
>NA|TRBV7-3|NA|TRBJ1-1
CASSLSARLNTEAFF
TGTGCCAGCAGCTTATCCGCCAGGTTGAACACTGAAGCTTTCTTT
>NA|TRBV7-9|NA|TRBJ1-5
CASSHEGGSNQPQHF
TGTGCCAGCAGCCACGAGGGAGGGAGCAATCAGCCCCAGCATTTT
>NA|TRBV4-2|NA|TRBJ1-1
CASSQDAMGGVSAFF
TGTGCCAGCAGCCAAGATGCTATGGGGGGGGTGAGTGCTTTCTTT
>NA|TRBV9|TRBD2|TRBJ2-2
CASSVAGGGTGELFF
TGTGCCAGCAGCGTAGCGGGGGGTGGTACCGGGGAGCTGTTTTTT
>NA|TRBV6-1|TRBD2|TRBJ2-2
CASSALGLAPTGELFF
TGTGCCAGCAGTGCTTTGGGACTAGCGCCCACCGGGGAGCTGTTTTTT
>NA|TRBV11-1|NA|TRBJ1-1
CASSLTTGQEAFF
TGTGCCAGCAGTCTCACAACAGGGCAGGAAGCTTTCTTT
>NA|TRBV6-1|TRBD2|TRBJ2-3
CASSDPTSGGFTDTQYF
TGTGCCAGCAGTGATCCCACTAGCGGGGGGTTTACAGATACGCAGTATTTT
>NA|TRBV2|NA|TRBJ1-5
CASSEVVRVNNQPQHF
TGTGCCAGCAGTGAAGTCGTCAGGGTGAACAATCAGCCCCAGCATTTT
>once|TRBV7-9|NA|TRBJ2-7
CASSLDARDEQYF
TGTGCCAGCAGCTTAGACGCGCGGGACGAGCAGTACTTC
>NA|TRBV29-1|NA|TRBJ1-2
CSVEKTGDYGYTF
TGCAGCGTTGAAAAGACAGGAGACTATGGCTACACCTTC
>once|TRBV19|NA|TRBJ2-1
CASGTGSSYNEQFF
TGTGCCAGCGGTACAGGGAGCTCCTACAATGAGCAGTTCTTC
>once|TRBV7-2|TRBD1|TRBJ1-1
CASSPRQGPDTEAFF
TGTGCCAGCAGCCCGAGACAGGGACCAGACACTGAAGCTTTCTTT
>NA|TRBV7-9|TRBD1|TRBJ1-1
CASRAKTGDTEAFF
TGTGCCAGCAGGGCAAAGACAGGGGACACTGAAGCTTTCTTT
>NA|TRBV6-2/TRBV6-3|NA|TRBJ2-3
CASSYVSLDTQYF
TGTGCCAGCAGTTACGTGAGCTTGGATACGCAGTATTTT
>few|TRBV10-3|NA|TRBJ2-1
CAISETGRGNEQFF
TGTGCCATCAGTGAGACAGGGCGAGGCAATGAGCAGTTCTTC
>NA|TRBV29-1|NA|TRBJ1-1
CSGQEANTEAFF
TGCAGCGGACAGGAAGCGAACACTGAAGCTTTCTTT
>NA|TRBV30|NA|TRBJ1-1
CAWSESPPIQIF
TGTGCCTGGAGCGAATCCCCACCGATACAGATCTTT
>few|TRBV6-5|NA|TRBJ1-2
CASRASGSSGYTF
TGTGCCAGCAGAGCCTCGGGATCTAGCGGCTACACCTTC
>NA|TRBV2|NA|TRBJ2-3
CASRAGADTQYF
TGTGCCAGCAGGGCAGGGGCAGATACGCAGTATTTT
>few|TRBV5-6|TRBD2|TRBJ2-1
CASSRAGGPSNEQFF
TGTGCCAGCAGCCGAGCGGGGGGGCCGAGTAATGAGCAGTTCTTC
>NA|TRBV9|TRBD1|TRBJ1-2
CASSPGQGGGYTF
TGTGCCAGCAGCCCCGGACAGGGGGGCGGCTACACCTTC
>NA|TRBV24-1|TRBD2|TRBJ2-1
CATSDRTSGGDLGEQFF
TGTGCCACCAGTGATCGGACTAGCGGGGGGGACTTAGGTGAGCAGTTCTTC
>NA|TRBV30|NA|TRBJ1-2
CAWKPPPPSGYGYTF
TGTGCCTGGAAGCCTCCGCCGCCGAGTGGCTATGGCTACACCTTC
>NA|TRBV27|NA|TRBJ2-3
CASSLQRGTDTQYF
TGTGCCAGCAGTCTTCAGCGGGGCACAGATACGCAGTATTTT
>NA|TRBV9|TRBD2|TRBJ2-3
CASSVGSGGSDTQYF
TGTGCCAGCAGCGTAGGTAGCGGGGGGTCAGATACGCAGTATTTT
>NA|TRBV19|TRBD1|TRBJ1-6
CASSTGTGGPLHF
TGTGCCAGTAGTACCGGGACAGGGGGACCCCTCCACTTT
>NA|TRBV30|TRBD1|TRBJ2-5
CAWSPSPRDRGQIGTQYF
TGTGCCTGGAGCCCCAGCCCCCGGGACAGGGGGCAAATTGGGACCCAGTACTTC